A single sample is the source of the 19 T cell receptor beta chains below, sequenced in a study of shared T cell receptors in the human thymus. Sequencing used immunoSEQ multiplex PCR; TCRdb keeps in-frame clones, though not all of them. The sample consists of about 660,000 clones, 88% of them appearing once. These data were also filed under a second study, of human thymus T cells.

Sample: thymocytes. Source of these receptors: a boy younger than two with a congenital heart defect.

The rearrangement uses TRBV5-6 and TRBJ2-7, with a weak D call TRBD2 (6 bases). V dropped 4 bases and J dropped 3 bases, with 23 bases sitting between them. Germline V gives CDR1 SGHDT, CDR2 YYEEEE. This CDR3 is built from 17 residues. The CDR3 sequence is CASSRRAGSRRDYEQYF. The CDR3 DNA sequence: TGTGCCAGCAGCCGGAGGGCGGGGAGCCGGAGGGACTACGAGCAGTACTTC.

The CDR3 spells CASSNSTGGRSYEQYF. The CDR3 DNA is TGTGCCAGCAGCAACTCTACAGGGGGGCGATCCTACGAGCAGTACTTC. The V gene is TRBV14, the J gene TRBJ2-7, with 8 bases that match TRBD1. Germline V gene lookup returns CDR1 SGHDN and CDR2 FVKESK. CDR3 length: 16 amino acids. Germline trimming cut 5 bases from V and 1 base from J; bases unmatched to any gene: 10. The full variable domain, rest sourced from reference TRBV14 and TRBJ2-7, is EAGVTQFPSHSVIEKGQTVTLRCDPISGHDNLYWYRRVMGKEIKFLLHFVKESKQDESGMPNNRFLAERTGGTYSTLKVQPAELEDSGVYFCASSNSTGGRSYEQYFGPGTRLTVT.

This chain joins TRBV11-3 and TRBJ1-2; 10 bases map to TRBD1. CDR3 length equals 17 residues. CDR1 is SGHNT and CDR2 is YENEEA in the germline V gene. The junction had 9 bases not matched to a gene; V was cut back by 5 bases and J by 0 bases. CDR3 amino acids: CASSLLGQGTTNYGYTF. As DNA, the CDR3 is TGTGCCAGCAGCCTCCTGGGACAGGGGACCACTAACTATGGCTACACCTTC.

The V gene is TRBV4-2, the J gene TRBJ2-7, with 11 bases that match TRBD2. Germline V lookup: CDR1 LGHNA, CDR2 YNFKEQ. The V gene end was trimmed by 0 bases and the J gene end by 2 bases; junction bases not matched to a gene: 12. CDR3 size: 19 residues. CDR3 amino acids: CASSQDLYLGLAATYEQYF. CDR3 sequence (DNA): TGTGCCAGCAGCCAAGATCTCTACCTGGGACTAGCGGCAACCTACGAGCAGTACTTC.

This clone was seen a single time. The J gene is TRBJ1-3, the V gene TRBV6-6; D is ambiguous. V was trimmed by 2 bases and J by 4 bases, leaving 9 bases between them. There are 14 residues in the CDR3. The V gene's germline CDR1 is MNHNY and CDR2 SVGAGI (reference sequence). This chain's CDR3 is CASSYVQYGNTIYF. In nucleotides, the CDR3 is TGTGCCAGCAGTTACGTACAGTACGGAAACACCATATATTTT.

The V and J genes are TRBV11-2 and TRBJ2-1; possibly TRBD2 for D (5 bases). The V gene's germline CDR1 is SGHAT and CDR2 FQNNGV. CDR3 size: 12 residues. The ends were cut back, 4 bases at V and 11 bases at J, with 12 bases in the middle. The CDR3 sequence is CASSSADGKQFF. The CDR3 DNA reads as TGTGCCAGCAGCTCGGCGGACGGGAAGCAGTTCTTC.

This clone was observed a single time. The chain combines TRBV5-4 with TRBJ2-3, with 8 bases matching TRBD2. The CDR3 sequence is 15 residues long. Germline trimming cut 0 bases from V and 6 bases from J; bases unmatched to any gene: 6. In germline, CDR1 is SGHNT, CDR2 YYREEE (reference sequence). As DNA, the CDR3 is TGTGCCAGCAGCTTGGGGCTAGCGGGTTGGGATACGCAGTATTTT. This sequence encodes CASSLGLAGWDTQYF.

The V gene is TRBV29-1, the J gene TRBJ2-3; perhaps TRBD1 as D (6 bases). The CDR3 totals 14 residues. Germline assignment: CDR1 SQVTM and CDR2 ANQGSEA. Between the trimmed V and J ends, which lost 7 bases and 2 bases, there was a span of 16 bases. In nucleotides, the CDR3 is TGCAGCGCTCTACAGGGAATTCCCACAGATACGCAGTATTTT. It codes for CSALQGIPTDTQYF.

The J gene is TRBJ2-7, the V gene TRBV13; no definite D call. Looked up from germline, CDR1 is PRHDT and CDR2 is FYEKMQ (reference sequence). The CDR3 has 17 residues. V lost 1 base and J 2 bases, leaving 18 bases between the germline ends. The CDR3 DNA is TGTGCCAGCAGCTTAGACCTCCTCCTGAAGAGGACCTACGAGCAGTACTTC. Protein sequence: CASSLDLLLKRTYEQYF.

The CDR3 loop is CASSVGAGGYEQYF. The CDR3 DNA reads TGTGCCAGCAGCGTAGGGGCGGGGGGCTACGAGCAGTACTTC. The chain carries TRBV9 and TRBJ2-7; 8 bases match TRBD2. This CDR3 has 14 amino acids. Germline loops: CDR1 SGDLS, CDR2 YYNGEE. The V and J ends lost 0 bases and 3 bases, in that order; junction bases with no gene match: 2.

This chain connects TRBV4-1 to TRBJ2-3; TRBD2 agrees at 7 bases. The CDR3 loop spans 18 amino acids. Trimming at V came to 0 bases and at J to 2 bases, leaving 11 bases not matched to a gene. Looked up from germline, CDR1 is MGHRA and CDR2 is YSYEKL. The CDR3 sequence is CASSQDFGSGPITDTQYF. For the CDR3, the DNA is TGCGCCAGCAGCCAAGATTTTGGTAGCGGGCCTATCACAGATACGCAGTATTTT.

This chain joins TRBV6-5 and TRBJ2-3; D gene uncertain. The germline V gene has CDR1 MNHEY and CDR2 SVGAGI. V dropped 7 bases and J dropped 0 bases, with 11 bases sitting between them. The CDR3 totals 14 residues. This CDR3 is CASTPLLSTDTQYF. The CDR3, as DNA: TGTGCCAGCACCCCGTTACTAAGCACAGATACGCAGTATTTT.

The chain combines TRBV4-2 with TRBJ2-2, with D perhaps TRBD1 (6 bases). Trimming left V 4 bases short and J 2 bases short, with 23 bases between. The germline gives CDR1 LGHNA, CDR2 YNFKEQ. The CDR3 extends over 19 amino acids. The CDR3 coding sequence is TGTGCCAGCAGCCGAAGCGCAACAGGGAAGGCGATTAACACCGGGGAGCTGTTTTTT. It specifies CASSRSATGKAINTGELFF.

The genes are TRBV11-2 and TRBJ2-7, with 10 bases that match TRBD2. The CDR3 runs to 16 residues. Germline lookup yields CDR1 SGHAT and CDR2 FQNNGV. The V and J ends lost 7 bases and 7 bases, in that order; junction bases with no gene match: 16. As DNA, the CDR3 is TGTGCCAGCAACGCCCCGGGACTAGCGTTGGTGGGGGAGCAGTACTTC. Its translation is CASNAPGLALVGEQYF.

The chain is built from TRBV28 and TRBJ2-7; D is undetermined. The CDR3 consists of 11 residues. CDR1 is MDHEN, CDR2 SYDVKM, per germline. Trimming removed 5 bases at V and 2 bases at J, with 4 bases between. CDR3 residues: CASSRAYEQYF. CDR3 coding DNA: TGTGCCAGCAGTCGGGCCTACGAGCAGTACTTC.

This clone was detected only once. The chain couples TRBV5-1 to TRBJ2-1; D might be TRBD1 (5 bases). Germline lookup yields CDR1 SGHRS and CDR2 YFSETQ. Trimming took off 0 bases at V and 1 base at J, with 14 bases between the two ends. The CDR3 has 17 amino acids. The CDR3 region is CASSLGQGHSSYNEQFF. In nucleotides, the CDR3 is TGCGCCAGCAGCTTGGGGCAGGGTCATTCGTCCTACAATGAGCAGTTCTTC.

The chain uses TRBV4-3 and TRBJ1-5; 11 positions match TRBD1. J gave up 2 bases and V 0 bases, and 15 bases lay outside the gene matches. The CDR3 runs 21 residues. The germline V gene has CDR1 LGHNA and CDR2 YSLEER. The CDR3, as DNA: TGCGCCAGCAGCCAAGATAGGGCCCCCGGGACAGGGGGAGTTGGCAATCAGCCCCAGCATTTT. It translates to CASSQDRAPGTGGVGNQPQHF.

This clone was seen more than once but under ten times. The gene calls are TRBV5-4 and TRBJ2-4; tentatively, D is TRBD2 (6 bases). The CDR3 has 17 amino acids. V was pared by 1 base and J by 0 bases, with 14 bases between. In germline, CDR1 is SGHNT, CDR2 YYREEE (reference sequence). CDR3 sequence (DNA): TGTGCCAGCAGCTTGAAAATGGGGGAGGTAGCCAAAAACATTCAGTACTTC. Translation gives CASSLKMGEVAKNIQYF.

In its sample, this clone was seen once. This sequence joins TRBV5-4 and TRBJ2-7, with 11 bases fitting TRBD1. This CDR3 region has 16 residues. V shed 4 bases and J 5 bases; nucleotides not matched to a gene: 11. CDR1 and CDR2 from the germline V gene are SGHNT and YYREEE (reference sequence). This CDR3 is CASSHKARDRGDEQYF. CDR3 DNA sequence: TGTGCCAGCAGCCACAAAGCCCGGGACAGGGGGGACGAGCAGTACTTC.